These 8 T cell receptor beta chains were sequenced from one sample in a study of T cell clonality in common variable immunodeficiency. Profiled with immunoSEQ multiplex PCR; TCRdb holds only in-frame clones, not every one. The sample yields some 80,000 clones, without any singletons. Sequencing input: peripheral blood mononuclear cells. These receptors originate from a person aged 18 to 75 in good health.

This clone was found many times. The read falls 3 residues short of the CDR3 end, and the missing part is taken from the germline J gene. The V and J genes are TRBV7-2 and TRBJ1-5, with D unresolved. This CDR3 has 12 amino acids. Trimming stripped 5 bases from V and 1 base from J, with 3 bases between. The germline V gene encodes CDR1 SGHTA and CDR2 FQGNSA. The CDR3 protein is CASSASNQPQHF. CDR3 DNA (partial): TGTGCCAGCAGCGCGAGCAATCAGCCC.

This clone was seen at least ten times. An end of the junction differs from the germline gene, which may be a read error. The read terminates 3 residues ahead of where the CDR3 ends, so the germline J gene completes it. The gene calls are TRBV4-2 and TRBJ2-2; D may be TRBD1 (6 bases). CDR3 size: 13 residues. CDR1 and CDR2 (germline): LGHNA, YNFKEQ. The sequenced CDR3 bases are TGCGCCAGCAGCCACACAGGGACCGGGGAG. Translation gives CASSHTGTGE. The full CDR3 sequence reads CASSHTGTGELFF.

With respect to this clone: The missing CDR3 end, 3 residues past where the read stops, is filled in from the germline J gene. This chain joins TRBV7-9 and TRBJ2-1; D is possibly TRBD1 or TRBD2 (5 bases each). The germline V gene has CDR1 SEHNR and CDR2 FQNEAQ (reference sequence). This CDR3 has 15 amino acids. V was shortened by 6 bases and J by 3 bases, with 15 bases between the two germline ends. This chain's CDR3 is CASRGETTDYNEQFF. The sequenced part of the CDR3 DNA is TGTGCCAGCAGAGGGGAGACGACAGACTACAATGAG.

This clone has at least ten counts. The read ends 3 residues shy of where the CDR3 ends; the end is completed using the germline J gene. This chain connects TRBV7-2 to TRBJ2-7, with D maybe TRBD1 (5 bases). Trimming shortened V by 8 bases and J by 4 bases, and 21 bases separated the two germline ends. Germline V CDR1 and CDR2: SGHTA, FQGNSA. The CDR3 length is 15 residues. This CDR3 is CASAAQGLLAYEQYF. The covered CDR3 bases are TGTGCCAGCGCGGCCCAGGGCTTATTGGCGTACGAG.

This clone was seen repeatedly, ten times or more. The missing CDR3 end, 3 residues past where the read stops, is filled in from the germline J gene. The V and J genes are TRBV7-9 and TRBJ2-7; D may be TRBD1 or TRBD2 (5 bases each). Germline CDR1 and CDR2: SEHNR and FQNEAQ (reference sequence). Trimming stripped 3 bases from V and 2 bases from J, with 11 bases between. The CDR3 consists of 14 residues. CDR3 DNA, as far as it was read: TGTGCCAGCAGCTTCAGGGAGCCCCCCTACGAG. This encodes CASSFREPPYE. The entire CDR3 protein reads CASSFREPPYEQYF.

This clone showed up many times. The read terminates 3 residues ahead of where the CDR3 ends, so the germline J gene completes it. The chain employs TRBV7-6 and TRBJ2-1, with 9 bases that match TRBD2. The CDR3 loop spans 18 amino acids. The germline V gene encodes CDR1 SGHVS and CDR2 FNYEAQ. V trimming: 3 bases; J trimming: 5 bases; junction bases outside the gene matches: 14. CDR3 loop: CASSFTPPAGGFDNEQFF. CDR3 DNA, as far as it was read: TGTGCCAGCAGCTTCACCCCCCCAGCGGGAGGTTTCGACAATGAG.

As to this clone: Read sequence stops 3 residues before the CDR3 end, and the germline J gene provides the missing end. Other DNA variants within this sample encode the same CDR3. This chain uses TRBV5-1 with TRBJ1-6, with D possibly matching TRBD1 (5 bases). There are 15 residues in the CDR3. Germline V CDR1 and CDR2: SGHRS, YFSETQ. The V gene lost 2 bases and the J gene lost 10 bases, with 16 bases spanning the gap. The CDR3 loop reads CASSFTDSGESPLHF. Partial CDR3 DNA: TGCGCCAGCAGCTTCACCGACAGCGGGGAATCACCC.

In its sample, this clone was seen many times. The read falls 3 residues short of the CDR3 end, and the missing part is taken from the germline J gene. The rearrangement joins TRBV6-2 or TRBV6-3 to TRBJ2-7; the D gene is possibly TRBD2 (6 bases). Germline lookup yields CDR1 MNHEY and CDR2 SVGEGT. The CDR3 runs to 13 residues. Trimming cost V 3 bases and J 5 bases, with 11 bases left between them. Partial CDR3 DNA: TGTGCCAGCAGTTATGGAGGGTCTCACGAG. Translated: CASSYGGSHE. The full CDR3 is CASSYGGSHEQYF.